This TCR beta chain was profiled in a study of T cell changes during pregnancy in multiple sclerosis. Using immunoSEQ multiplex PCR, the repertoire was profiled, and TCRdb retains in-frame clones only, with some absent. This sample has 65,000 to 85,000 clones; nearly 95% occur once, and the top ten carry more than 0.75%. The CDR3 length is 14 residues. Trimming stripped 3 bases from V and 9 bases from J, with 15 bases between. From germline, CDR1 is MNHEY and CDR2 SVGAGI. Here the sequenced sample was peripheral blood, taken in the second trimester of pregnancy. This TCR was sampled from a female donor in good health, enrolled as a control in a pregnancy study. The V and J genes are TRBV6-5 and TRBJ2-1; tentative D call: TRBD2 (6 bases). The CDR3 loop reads CASSYSTVGGEQFF. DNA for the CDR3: TGTGCCAGCAGTTATAGTACCGTCGGGGGTGAGCAGTTCTTC.